This T cell receptor (beta chain) derives from a study of blood T cell repertoires in COVID-19. Study as a whole: Sites in the United States, Italy and Spain provided acute and convalescent COVID-19 samples. PBMCs, B-cell-depleted T cells, or T cells were the source of the cDNA or gDNA that made up the material.

Authors' analysis steps: The assay estimated nucleated cells by amplifying reference gene primers. Clones were sequenced by immunoSEQ multiplex PCR, and TCRdb holds only the in-frame ones, with some missing. That table furnishes V, J and clone size, whereas the DNA furnished D and trimming. Of more than 85,000 clones listed, about 81% are singletons. There are 13 residues in the CDR3. The V and J ends lost 2 bases and 3 bases respectively, with 8 bases between them. CDR1 and CDR2 from the germline V gene are SGHDT and YYEEEE. V usage is TRBV5-6 and J usage is TRBJ2-5; D is undetermined. Sequencing used peripheral blood. This sequence was found in an elderly man with acute or convalescent COVID-19. The CDR3 DNA reads TGTGCCAGCAGCTTTCCCGACAAAGAGACCCAGTACTTC. Amino acids: CASSFPDKETQYF.